This TCR beta chain was observed in a study of T cells after yellow fever vaccination. Background on the study: Fractions with few cells were prepared using SMART-Seq v4 Ultra Low Input.

Study results and caveats: Peaking faster, on day 5 versus 15, the secondary response was nonetheless weaker. Boosting was followed by the reappearance of most primary-vaccination clones (roughly 95% CD4, about 88% CD8).

Researchers made TCR cDNA using 5'RACE template switching, and this step added a universal primer site and UMIs. TCRdb reprocessed the 5' RACE reads via MiXCR and lists one record per CDR3 protein. Of roughly 500,000 distinct CDR3 sequences listed, 15% to 20% were seen once; the top ten hold approximately 15%. Germline V lookup: CDR1 DFQATT, CDR2 SNEGSKA (reference sequence). V shed 2 bases, J shed 9 bases, and the junction held 10 bases outside the gene matches. This CDR3 is 15 amino acids long. This clonotype has a handful of counts. Its antigen is still unknown. Sequences were derived from PBMCs, sampled 15 days after the yellow fever booster vaccination. This chain joins TRBV20-1 and TRBJ2-1; 10 positions agree with TRBD2. The TCR originated in a young man who received the YFV17D yellow fever vaccine. CDR3 protein: CSARPGAGGPGEQFF. CDR3 coding DNA: TGCAGTGCTAGACCCGGAGCGGGAGGGCCGGGTGAGCAGTTCTTC.